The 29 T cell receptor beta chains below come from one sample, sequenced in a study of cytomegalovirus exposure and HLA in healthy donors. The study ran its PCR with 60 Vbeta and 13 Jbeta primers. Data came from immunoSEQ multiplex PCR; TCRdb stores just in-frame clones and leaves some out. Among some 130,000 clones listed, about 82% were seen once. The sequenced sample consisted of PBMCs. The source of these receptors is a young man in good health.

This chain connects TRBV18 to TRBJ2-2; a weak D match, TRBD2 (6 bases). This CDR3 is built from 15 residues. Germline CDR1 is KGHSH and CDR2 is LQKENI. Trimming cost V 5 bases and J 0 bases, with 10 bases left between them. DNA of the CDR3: TGTGCCAGCTCAACCGGGACTCCGAACACCGGGGAGCTGTTTTTT. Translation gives CASSTGTPNTGELFF.

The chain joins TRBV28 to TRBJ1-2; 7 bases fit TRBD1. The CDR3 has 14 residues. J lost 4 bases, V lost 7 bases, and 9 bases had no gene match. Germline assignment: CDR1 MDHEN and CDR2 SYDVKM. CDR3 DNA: TGTGCCAGCAACCCGACAGGGCTCGGCTATGGCTACACCTTC. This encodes CASNPTGLGYGYTF.

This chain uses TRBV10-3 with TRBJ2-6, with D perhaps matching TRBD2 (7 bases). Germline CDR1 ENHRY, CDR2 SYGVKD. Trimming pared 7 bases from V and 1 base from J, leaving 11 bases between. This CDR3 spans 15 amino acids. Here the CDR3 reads CAIMGGRSGANVLTF. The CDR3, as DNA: TGTGCCATCATGGGGGGGCGATCTGGGGCCAACGTCCTGACTTTC.

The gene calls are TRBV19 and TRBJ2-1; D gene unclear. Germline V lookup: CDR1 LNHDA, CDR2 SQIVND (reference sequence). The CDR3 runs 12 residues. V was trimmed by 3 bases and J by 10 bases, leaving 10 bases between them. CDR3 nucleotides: TGTGCCAGTAGTATTGGCTTGCAAGAGCAGTTCTTC. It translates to CASSIGLQEQFF.

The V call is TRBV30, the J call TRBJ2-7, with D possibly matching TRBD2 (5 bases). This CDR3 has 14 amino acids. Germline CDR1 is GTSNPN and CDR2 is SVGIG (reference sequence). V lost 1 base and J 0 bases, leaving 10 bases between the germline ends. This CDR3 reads CAWSAGLNSYEQYF. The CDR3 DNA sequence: TGTGCCTGGAGTGCCGGACTTAACTCCTACGAGCAGTACTTC.

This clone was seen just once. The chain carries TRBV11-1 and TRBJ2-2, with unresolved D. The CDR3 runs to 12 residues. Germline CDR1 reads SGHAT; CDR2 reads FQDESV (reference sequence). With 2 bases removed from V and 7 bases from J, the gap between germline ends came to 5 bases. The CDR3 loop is CASSLLVGELFF. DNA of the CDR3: TGTGCCAGCAGCTTACTTGTCGGGGAGCTGTTTTTT. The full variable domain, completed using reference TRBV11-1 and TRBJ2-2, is EAEVAQSPRYKITEKSQAVAFWCDPISGHATLYWYRQILGQGPELLVQFQDESVVDDSQLPKDRFSAERLKGVDSTLKIQPAELGDSAMYLCASSLLVGELFFGEGSRLTVL.

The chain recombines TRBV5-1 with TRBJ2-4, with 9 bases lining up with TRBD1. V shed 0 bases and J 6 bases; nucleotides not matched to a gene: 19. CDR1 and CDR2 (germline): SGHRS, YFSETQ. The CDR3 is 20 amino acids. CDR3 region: CASSLAGLNRGRDRRNIQYF. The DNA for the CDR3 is TGCGCCAGCAGCTTGGCGGGACTAAACAGGGGGCGGGATAGGAGAAACATTCAGTACTTC.

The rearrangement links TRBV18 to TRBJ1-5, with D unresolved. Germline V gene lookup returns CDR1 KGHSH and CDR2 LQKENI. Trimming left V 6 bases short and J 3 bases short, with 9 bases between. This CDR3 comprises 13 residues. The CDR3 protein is CASSGLDNQPQHF. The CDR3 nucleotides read TGTGCCAGCTCCGGACTGGACAATCAGCCCCAGCATTTT.

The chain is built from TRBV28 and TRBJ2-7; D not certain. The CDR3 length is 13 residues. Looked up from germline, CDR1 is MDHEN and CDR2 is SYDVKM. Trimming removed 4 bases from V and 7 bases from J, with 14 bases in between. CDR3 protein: CASSSSPAREQYF. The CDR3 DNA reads TGTGCCAGCAGTTCGAGCCCAGCGAGGGAGCAGTACTTC.

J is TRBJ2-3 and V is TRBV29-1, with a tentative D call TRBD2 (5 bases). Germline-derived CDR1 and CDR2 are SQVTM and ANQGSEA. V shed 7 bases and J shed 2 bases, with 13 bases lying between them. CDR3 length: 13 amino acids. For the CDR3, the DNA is TGCAGCGGCCGAGGGATCACCACAGATACGCAGTATTTT. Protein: CSGRGITTDTQYF.

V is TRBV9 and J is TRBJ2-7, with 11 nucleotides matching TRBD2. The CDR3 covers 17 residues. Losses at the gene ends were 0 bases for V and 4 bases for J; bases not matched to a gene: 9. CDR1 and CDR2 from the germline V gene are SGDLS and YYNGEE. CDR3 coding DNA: TGTGCCAGCAGCGTAGAATCCTTAGCGGGAGGGCGGTACGAGCAGTACTTC. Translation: CASSVESLAGGRYEQYF.

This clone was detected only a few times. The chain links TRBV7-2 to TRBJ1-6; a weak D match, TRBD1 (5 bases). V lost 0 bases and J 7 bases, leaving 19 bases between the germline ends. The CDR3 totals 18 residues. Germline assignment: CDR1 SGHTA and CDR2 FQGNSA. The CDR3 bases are TGTGCCAGCAGCTTAGCGCCTCTACAGGTCACCGGGAATTCACCCCTCCACTTT. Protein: CASSLAPLQVTGNSPLHF.

CDR3: CASSNSYEQYF. As DNA, the CDR3 is TGCGCCAGCAGCAACAGTTACGAGCAGTACTTC. The chain recombines TRBV5-1 with TRBJ2-7; D ambiguous. Germline CDR1 SGHRS, CDR2 YFSETQ. This CDR3 contains 11 residues. Trimming took off 4 bases at V and 4 bases at J, with 6 bases between the two ends.

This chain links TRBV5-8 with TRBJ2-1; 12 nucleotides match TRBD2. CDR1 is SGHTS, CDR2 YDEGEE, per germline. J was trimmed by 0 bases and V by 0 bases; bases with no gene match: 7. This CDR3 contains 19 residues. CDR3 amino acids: CASSLGGLAGFNSYNEQFF. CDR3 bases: TGTGCCAGCAGCTTGGGGGGACTAGCGGGCTTCAACTCCTACAATGAGCAGTTCTTC. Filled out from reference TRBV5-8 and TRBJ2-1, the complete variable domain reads EAGVTQSPTHLIKTRGQQATLRCSPISGHTSVYWYQQALGLGLQFLLWYDEGEERNRGNFPPRFSGRQFPNYSSELNVNALELEDSALYLCASSLGGLAGFNSYNEQFFGPGTRLTVL.

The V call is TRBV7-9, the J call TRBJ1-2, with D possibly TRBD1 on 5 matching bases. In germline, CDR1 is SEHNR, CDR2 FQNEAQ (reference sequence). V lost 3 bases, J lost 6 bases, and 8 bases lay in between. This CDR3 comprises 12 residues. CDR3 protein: CASSLLRDGYTF. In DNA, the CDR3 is TGTGCCAGCAGCTTGCTCAGGGATGGCTACACCTTC.

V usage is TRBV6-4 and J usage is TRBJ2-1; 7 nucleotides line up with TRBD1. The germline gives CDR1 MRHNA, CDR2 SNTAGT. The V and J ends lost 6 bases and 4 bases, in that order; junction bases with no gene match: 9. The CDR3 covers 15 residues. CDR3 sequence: CASSEAGTEYNEQFF. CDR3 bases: TGTGCCAGCAGCGAAGCCGGGACAGAATACAATGAGCAGTTCTTC.

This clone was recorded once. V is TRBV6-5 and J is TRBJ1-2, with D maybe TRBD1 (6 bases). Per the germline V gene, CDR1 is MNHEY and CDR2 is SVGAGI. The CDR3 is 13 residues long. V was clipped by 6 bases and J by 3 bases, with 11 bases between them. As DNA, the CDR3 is TGTGCCAGCAGAGCAGGGGAATACTATGGCTACACCTTC. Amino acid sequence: CASRAGEYYGYTF.

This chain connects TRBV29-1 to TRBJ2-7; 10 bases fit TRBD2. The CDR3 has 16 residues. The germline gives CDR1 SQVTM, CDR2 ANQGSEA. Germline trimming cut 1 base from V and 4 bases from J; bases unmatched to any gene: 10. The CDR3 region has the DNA TGCAGCGTTGAAGGCCCCCCTGGACTAGCGGAATACGAGCAGTACTTC. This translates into CSVEGPPGLAEYEQYF.

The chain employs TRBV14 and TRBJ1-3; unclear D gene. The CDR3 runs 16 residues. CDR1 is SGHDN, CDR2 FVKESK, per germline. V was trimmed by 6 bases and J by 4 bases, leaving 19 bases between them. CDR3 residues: CASSPGGGRGGNTIYF. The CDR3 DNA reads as TGTGCCAGCAGTCCCGGCGGAGGCCGAGGGGGAAACACCATATATTTT.

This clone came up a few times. CDR3 bases: TGCGCCAGCAGCTTGGGGGACTACCTCTCCTACGAGCAGTACTTC. It codes for CASSLGDYLSYEQYF. V is TRBV5-1 and J is TRBJ2-7; 7 bases agree with TRBD2. The germline V gene encodes CDR1 SGHRS and CDR2 YFSETQ. This CDR3 spans 15 amino acids. The ends lost 0 bases at V and 0 bases at J; junction bases unmatched: 3.

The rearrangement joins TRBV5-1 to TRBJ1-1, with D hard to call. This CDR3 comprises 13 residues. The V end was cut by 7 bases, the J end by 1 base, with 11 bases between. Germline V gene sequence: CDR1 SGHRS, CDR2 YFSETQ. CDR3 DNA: TGCGCCAGCGCCCACGAGGGGAACACTGAAGCTTTCTTT. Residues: CASAHEGNTEAFF.

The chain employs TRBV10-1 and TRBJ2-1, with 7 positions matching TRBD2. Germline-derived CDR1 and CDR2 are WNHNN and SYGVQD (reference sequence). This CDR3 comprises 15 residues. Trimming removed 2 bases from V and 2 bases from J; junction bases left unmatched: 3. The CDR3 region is CASSENLAAYNEQFF. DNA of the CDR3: TGCGCCAGCAGTGAGAATCTAGCGGCCTACAATGAGCAGTTCTTC.

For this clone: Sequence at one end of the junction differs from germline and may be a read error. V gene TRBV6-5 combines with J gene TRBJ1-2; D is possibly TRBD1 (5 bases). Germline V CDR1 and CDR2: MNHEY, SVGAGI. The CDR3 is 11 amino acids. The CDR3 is CASSYSDRIYF. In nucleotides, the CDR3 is TGTGCCAGCAGTTACTCCGACAGAATTTACTTC.

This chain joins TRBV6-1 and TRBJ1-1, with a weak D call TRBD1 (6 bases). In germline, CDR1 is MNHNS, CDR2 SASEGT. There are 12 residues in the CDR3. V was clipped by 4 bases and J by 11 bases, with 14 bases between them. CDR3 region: CASSGQGPRAFF. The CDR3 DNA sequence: TGTGCCAGCAGTGGCCAGGGGCCGAGGGCTTTCTTT.

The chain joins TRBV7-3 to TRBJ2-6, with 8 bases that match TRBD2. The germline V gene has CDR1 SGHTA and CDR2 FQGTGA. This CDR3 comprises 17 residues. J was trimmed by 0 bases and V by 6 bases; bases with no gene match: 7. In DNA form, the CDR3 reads TGTGCCAGCAGACCTATAGCGGGAAGCTCTGGGGCCAACGTCCTGACTTTC. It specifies CASRPIAGSSGANVLTF.

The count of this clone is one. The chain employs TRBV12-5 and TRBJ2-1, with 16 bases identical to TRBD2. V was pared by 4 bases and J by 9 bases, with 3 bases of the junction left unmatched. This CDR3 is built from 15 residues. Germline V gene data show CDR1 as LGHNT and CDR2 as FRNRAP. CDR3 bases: TGTGCTAGTGGTTGGGGACTAGCGGGAGGGGGTGAGCAGTTCTTC. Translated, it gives CASGWGLAGGGEQFF.

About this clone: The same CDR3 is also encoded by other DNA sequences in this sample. CDR3 nucleotide sequence: TGTGCCAGTAGTACCACTAGCGGATCCTACAATGAGCAGTTCTTC. Protein sequence: CASSTTSGSYNEQFF. V gene TRBV19 combines with J gene TRBJ2-1, with 8 nucleotides matching TRBD2. This CDR3 has 15 amino acids. V lost 4 bases, J lost 1 base, and 3 bases stayed unmatched. Per germline, CDR1 LNHDA and CDR2 SQIVND (reference sequence).

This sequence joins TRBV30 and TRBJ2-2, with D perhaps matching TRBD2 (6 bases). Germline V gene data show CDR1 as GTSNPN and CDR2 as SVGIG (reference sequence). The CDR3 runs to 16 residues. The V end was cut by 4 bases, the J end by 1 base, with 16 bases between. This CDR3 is CAWTEEKAGNTGELFF. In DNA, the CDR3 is TGTGCCTGGACCGAGGAAAAAGCGGGGAACACCGGGGAGCTGTTTTTT.

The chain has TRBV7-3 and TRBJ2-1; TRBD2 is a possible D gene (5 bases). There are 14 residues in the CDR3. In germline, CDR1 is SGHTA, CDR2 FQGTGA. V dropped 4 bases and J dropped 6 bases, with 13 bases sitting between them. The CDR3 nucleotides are TGTGCCAGCAGCTCCGGGGTTAGCCGCAATGAGCAGTTCTTC. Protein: CASSSGVSRNEQFF.